The 4 T cell receptor beta chains below all came from one sample that was sequenced in a study of blood T cell repertoires in COVID-19. Repertoires were generated with immunoSEQ multiplex PCR, while TCRdb's copy carries only in-frame clones and drops some. The sample gives roughly 120,000 clones, roughly 85% of which show up once; 13% is in the top ten. Sequenced: peripheral blood. Every receptor here comes from a human donor in a cohort sampled during active COVID-19.

This chain links TRBV5-1 with TRBJ1-6, with D unclear. The CDR3 has 16 amino acids. CDR1 SGHRS and CDR2 YFSETQ come from the germline V gene. V was pared by 4 bases and J by 2 bases, with 13 bases between. In DNA, the CDR3 is TGCGCCAGCAGCCAAACTACATGGACCTATAATTCACCCCTCCACTTT. Translated, it gives CASSQTTWTYNSPLHF.

The chain has TRBV9 and TRBJ1-1; D remains ambiguous. This CDR3 has 12 residues. Germline V lookup: CDR1 SGDLS, CDR2 YYNGEE. The V end was cut by 3 bases, the J end by 3 bases, with 6 bases between. This CDR3 reads CASSESDTEAFF. The CDR3 nucleotides are TGTGCCAGCAGCGAGTCGGACACTGAAGCTTTCTTT.

J is TRBJ1-1 and V is TRBV28, with a tentative D call TRBD1 (5 bases). CDR1 and CDR2 from the germline V gene are MDHEN and SYDVKM. The CDR3 totals 15 residues. V lost 4 bases to trimming and J lost 0 bases, with 12 bases between them. The CDR3 loop is CASSSARQLNTEAFF. For the CDR3, the DNA is TGTGCCAGCAGTTCCGCAAGACAGTTGAACACTGAAGCTTTCTTT.

The chain links TRBV28 to TRBJ2-1, with TRBD2 identical over 10 bases. The J segment lost 0 bases and the V segment lost 5 bases, leaving 4 bases of the junction unmatched. The V gene's germline CDR1 is MDHEN and CDR2 SYDVKM. The CDR3 has 16 amino acids. The CDR3 protein is CASSLSGGSSYNEQFF. For the CDR3, the DNA is TGTGCCAGCAGTCTTAGCGGGGGGAGCTCCTACAATGAGCAGTTCTTC.